Detailed here is one TCR beta chain. Its target is not known. After removal of 3 bases from V and 2 bases from J, the junction contained 12 bases not matched to a gene. The germline CDR1 and CDR2 sequences are SGDLS and YYNGEE. CDR3 length equals 17 residues. This record belongs to a study of shared clonotypes between healthy human individuals. The authors ran the assay at deep level. Sequenced by immunoSEQ multiplex PCR; TCRdb stores in-frame clones only, minus some. The sample records about 380,000 clones, 96% being singletons. There were only Caucasian adults among the donors, and all lived in Nashville, Tennessee. Whole-study results and caveats: Limited genetic and exposure-history diversity came from having few donors. Larger richness was generally estimated for naive than memory subsets.

This sequence joins TRBV9 and TRBJ2-5; TRBD2 matches at 8 bases. Sequenced: memory CD8+ T cells sorted from blood. Sample subset: CD45RO+ cells pooled with CCR7-negative TemRA cells. The sequence was obtained from a man aged 25-40 years in good health. The CDR3 sequence: CASSAGGLVGGQETQYF. The CDR3 DNA is TGTGCCAGCAGCGCGGGGGGGTTAGTAGGAGGGCAAGAGACCCAGTACTTC.